This is a list of T cell receptor beta chains from one sample in a study of Ad26.COV2.S vaccination and SARS-CoV-2 variants. Assay used: immunoSEQ multiplex PCR; TCRdb lists only in-frame clones, some missing. The sample has around 500,000 clones; roughly nine tenths are singletons. The sample was peripheral blood, taken in a trial of Ad26.COV2.S vaccine versus placebo. All receptors derive from a person aged 18 to 65 who received the Ad26.COV2.S COVID-19 vaccine or a placebo. Both conserved end residues are part of each CDR3. D genes are given only for firm matches. Some rows mark clone size as missing; the rest say once, few, many or name a class of expanded clone.

J gene: TRBJ1-5
V gene: TRBV19
clone size: -
D gene: -
CDR3 DNA: TGTGCCAGTAGTATTCTTCCTTATAGCAATCAGCCCCAGCATTTT
CDR3 protein: CASSILPYSNQPQHF

J gene: TRBJ1-4
V gene: TRBV13
clone size: -
D gene: -
CDR3 DNA: TGTGCCAGCAGCTTATGGCTCTTAGGGAGGCGTGAAAAACTGTTTTTT
CDR3 protein: CASSLWLLGRREKLFF

J gene: TRBJ2-6
V gene: TRBV29-1
clone size: -
D gene: -
CDR3 DNA: TGCAGCGTTGTCAGGTCGGGAGCTGGGGCCAACGTCCTGACTTTC
CDR3 protein: CSVVRSGAGANVLTF

J gene: TRBJ2-7
V gene: TRBV5-1
clone size: -
D gene: -
CDR3 DNA: TGCGCCAGCAGCTTGTCCGGGACGACCTCCTACGAGCAGTACTTC
CDR3 protein: CASSLSGTTSYEQYF

J gene: TRBJ1-5
V gene: TRBV6-1
clone size: -
D gene: -
CDR3 DNA: TGTGCCAGCAGTGAAAGGGGGGTGGGGCTCGGGCCCCAGCATTTT
CDR3 protein: CASSERGVGLGPQHF

J gene: TRBJ2-5
V gene: TRBV6-2/TRBV6-3
clone size: once
D gene: TRBD2
CDR3 DNA: TGTGCCAGCAGTTACTCAGCGGGGGGCGCCCAATCCCAGTACTTC
CDR3 protein: CASSYSAGGAQSQYF

J gene: TRBJ2-3
V gene: TRBV20-1
clone size: -
D gene: -
CDR3 DNA: TGCAGTGCTCTCGTAGCAGATACGCAGTATTTT
CDR3 protein: CSALVADTQYF

J gene: TRBJ2-1
V gene: TRBV28
clone size: -
D gene: TRBD1
CDR3 DNA: TGTGCCAGCAGTTCCGGGACAGCAAGCTCCTACAATGAGCAGTTCTTC
CDR3 protein: CASSSGTASSYNEQFF

J gene: TRBJ1-4
V gene: TRBV7-8
clone size: once
D gene: -
CDR3 DNA: TGTGCCAGCAGCTTAGAACAGGGTAACGAAAAACTGTTTTTT
CDR3 protein: CASSLEQGNEKLFF

J gene: TRBJ2-7
V gene: TRBV7-6
clone size: once
D gene: TRBD1
CDR3 DNA: TGTGCCAGCAGCTTAGGGGACAGGCCCGTCAGCGAGCAGTACTTC
CDR3 protein: CASSLGDRPVSEQYF

J gene: TRBJ2-5
V gene: TRBV7-9
clone size: -
D gene: TRBD1
CDR3 DNA: TGTGCCAGCAGCTTATACGACAGGGTCCAAGAGACCCAGTACTTC
CDR3 protein: CASSLYDRVQETQYF

J gene: TRBJ1-1
V gene: TRBV2
clone size: -
D gene: -
CDR3 DNA: TGTGCCAGCAGTGAACTTTGGGGTGAAGCTTTCTTT
CDR3 protein: CASSELWGEAFF

J gene: TRBJ2-1
V gene: TRBV29-1
clone size: -
D gene: -
CDR3 DNA: TGCAGCGTTGAGGGCATACCCGCTGAGCAGTTCTTC
CDR3 protein: CSVEGIPAEQFF

J gene: TRBJ2-7
V gene: TRBV19
clone size: -
D gene: -
CDR3 DNA: TGTGCCAGTAGTATGGGAACCGGGACGGGGGTTTACGAGCAGTACTTC
CDR3 protein: CASSMGTGTGVYEQYF

J gene: TRBJ1-1
V gene: TRBV4-2
clone size: -
D gene: -
CDR3 DNA: TGTGCCAGCAGCCAAGATGTGTCCAACACTGAAGCTTTCTTT
CDR3 protein: CASSQDVSNTEAFF

J gene: TRBJ1-4
V gene: TRBV27
clone size: -
D gene: -
CDR3 DNA: TGTGCCAGCAGCCGCGGGGGCAGCCCGAATGAAAAACTGTTTTTT
CDR3 protein: CASSRGGSPNEKLFF

J gene: TRBJ1-4
V gene: TRBV25-1
clone size: -
D gene: -
CDR3 DNA: TGTGCCAGCAGCGACGGCGGTCGTGAAAAACTGTTTTTT
CDR3 protein: CASSDGGREKLFF

J gene: TRBJ1-1
V gene: TRBV9
clone size: -
D gene: -
CDR3 DNA: TGTGCCAGCAGCGAGTACACCTCCCGGGACACTGAAGCTTTCTTT
CDR3 protein: CASSEYTSRDTEAFF

J gene: TRBJ1-2
V gene: TRBV7-9
clone size: -
D gene: -
CDR3 DNA: TGTGCCAGCAGCTTAGCCTCAGGCTACACCTTC
CDR3 protein: CASSLASGYTF

J gene: TRBJ1-2
V gene: TRBV6-6
clone size: -
D gene: TRBD1
CDR3 DNA: TGTGCCAGCAGGGAGACAGGGCTTTATGGCTACACCTTC
CDR3 protein: CASRETGLYGYTF

J gene: TRBJ1-5
V gene: TRBV6-5
clone size: few
D gene: -
CDR3 DNA: TGTGCCAGCGGTAGAGATCAGCCCCAGCATTTT
CDR3 protein: CASGRDQPQHF

J gene: TRBJ1-1
V gene: TRBV7-8
clone size: -
D gene: TRBD1
CDR3 DNA: TGTGCCAGCAGCACCAACAGGGGGTTGAACACTGAAGCTTTCTTT
CDR3 protein: CASSTNRGLNTEAFF

J gene: TRBJ2-7
V gene: TRBV9
clone size: -
D gene: -
CDR3 DNA: TGTGCCAGCAGCGTAGGGTTCTCCTACGAGCAGTACTTC
CDR3 protein: CASSVGFSYEQYF

J gene: TRBJ2-7
V gene: TRBV14
clone size: -
D gene: TRBD1
CDR3 DNA: TGTGCCAGCAGCCGGGACAGGGTCCCGTGGGACGAGCAGTACTTC
CDR3 protein: CASSRDRVPWDEQYF

J gene: TRBJ1-1
V gene: TRBV4-3
clone size: -
D gene: TRBD1
CDR3 DNA: TGCGCCAGCAGCCAAGAGGCAGGGGGCGGGACTGAAGCTTTCTTT
CDR3 protein: CASSQEAGGGTEAFF

J gene: TRBJ1-4
V gene: TRBV9
clone size: -
D gene: -
CDR3 DNA: TGTGCCAGCAGCCCCCAGGGACACCCAAATGAAAAACTGTTTTTT
CDR3 protein: CASSPQGHPNEKLFF

J gene: TRBJ2-7
V gene: TRBV2
clone size: -
D gene: TRBD1
CDR3 DNA: TGTGCCAGCAGTGTTGATTTAGGGACAGGTCAATACGAGCAGTACTTC
CDR3 protein: CASSVDLGTGQYEQYF

J gene: TRBJ1-1
V gene: TRBV29-1
clone size: -
D gene: -
CDR3 DNA: TGCAGCGTTGGACACCTGAACACTGAAGCTTTCTTT
CDR3 protein: CSVGHLNTEAFF

J gene: TRBJ1-2
V gene: TRBV19
clone size: -
D gene: -
CDR3 DNA: TGTGCCAGTAGTATTTATCCGGGAGGGTCGGACTATGGCTACACCTTC
CDR3 protein: CASSIYPGGSDYGYTF

J gene: TRBJ2-2
V gene: TRBV21-1
clone size: -
D gene: -
CDR3 DNA: TGTGCCAGCAGCGAAAACCCCAGGGTCACCGGGGAGCTGTTTTTT
CDR3 protein: CASSENPRVTGELFF

J gene: TRBJ1-5
V gene: TRBV27
clone size: -
D gene: TRBD1
CDR3 DNA: TGTGCCAGCAGTTTCATCCCCGACAGGGATTATAGCAATCAGCCCCAGCATTTT
CDR3 protein: CASSFIPDRDYSNQPQHF

J gene: TRBJ2-7
V gene: TRBV7-9
clone size: -
D gene: -
CDR3 DNA: TGTGCCAGCAGCTCGACAGGCCCACAATACGAGCAGTACTTC
CDR3 protein: CASSSTGPQYEQYF

J gene: TRBJ2-7
V gene: TRBV2
clone size: -
D gene: TRBD1
CDR3 DNA: TGTGCCAGCATCGGGACAGGGACCTCCTACGAGCAGTACTTC
CDR3 protein: CASIGTGTSYEQYF

J gene: TRBJ1-1
V gene: TRBV9
clone size: -
D gene: -
CDR3 DNA: TGTGCCAGCAGCGCGCAGATGAACACTGAAGCTTTCTTT
CDR3 protein: CASSAQMNTEAFF

J gene: TRBJ1-1
V gene: TRBV27
clone size: -
D gene: -
CDR3 DNA: TGTGCCAGCAGCCCCTGGGGGGACTTTGAAGCTTTCTTT
CDR3 protein: CASSPWGDFEAFF

J gene: TRBJ1-1
V gene: TRBV28
clone size: -
D gene: -
CDR3 DNA: TGTGCCAGCAGTCCCGGACCCTTCACTGAAGCTTTCTTT
CDR3 protein: CASSPGPFTEAFF

J gene: TRBJ2-7
V gene: TRBV7-9
clone size: -
D gene: -
CDR3 DNA: TGTGCCAGCAGCTTAGCGTTTGCAGGGAGGCCCGGGAACTACGAGCAGTACTTC
CDR3 protein: CASSLAFAGRPGNYEQYF

J gene: TRBJ1-2
V gene: TRBV6-2/TRBV6-3
clone size: few
D gene: -
CDR3 DNA: TGTGCCAGCAGCAATTTTGGGGATGGCTACACCTTC
CDR3 protein: CASSNFGDGYTF